These T cell receptor beta chains were read from a single sample in a study of shared clonotypes between healthy human individuals. Libraries were prepared by immunoSEQ multiplex PCR; TCRdb keeps only in-frame clonotypes and omits some of them. The repertoire holds a few million clones, with 90% to 95% as singletons. The sample consisted of naive CD4+ T cells sorted from blood. These receptors were obtained from a man in his late teens or twenties in good health. Each CDR3 is given with its conserved first and last residue.

j_call v_call cdr3_aa
TRBJ2-1 TRBV25-1 CASSERASGSTNEQFF
TRBJ1-2 TRBV11-2 CASSSRGFYGYTF
TRBJ1-2 TRBV19 CASSRYDRGASYGYTF
TRBJ2-2 TRBV4-1 CASSHGLAGIANTGELFF
TRBJ2-7 TRBV6-1 CASSDTSGSYEQYF
TRBJ1-6 TRBV6-5 CASSYQGGVVNSPLHF
TRBJ2-5 TRBV29-1 CSVDEVGRTSQETQYF
TRBJ1-2 TRBV7-8 CASSPGGRTLDYGYTF
TRBJ2-1 TRBV4-1 CASSSVYNEQFF
TRBJ2-2 TRBV5-1 CASSPLTGYPGELFF
TRBJ2-7 TRBV5-1 CASSLEAFIPYEQYF
TRBJ1-2 TRBV5-6 CASSYRGPGLSYGYTF
TRBJ1-6 TRBV4-2 CASSQDRQGGSPLHF
TRBJ2-7 TRBV4-2 CASSQGGGQVTISF
TRBJ2-1 TRBV2 CASSVSGGRSYNEQFF